These T cell receptor beta chains were read from a single sample in a study of human thymus T cells. Produced via immunoSEQ multiplex PCR; TCRdb's table is partial and in-frame only. The sample carries some 130,000 clones, 90% to 95% recorded once. Sequencing used thymus tissue. These receptors originate from a boy younger than two with a congenital heart defect but otherwise immunologically healthy. CDR3s include the opening cysteine and the closing phenylalanine or tryptophan. The D gene is left open where the match is weak. A row's size may be missing; if present it is once, few, many or a size class.

clone size: NA
V gene: TRBV5-4
J gene: TRBJ2-7
D gene: TRBD1
CDR3 DNA: TGTGCCAGCAGCTCCGGACAGGGAGAAACCTACGAGCAGTACTTC
CDR3 protein: CASSSGQGETYEQYF

clone size: NA
V gene: TRBV19
J gene: TRBJ1-1
D gene: TRBD1
CDR3 DNA: TGTGCCAGTAGGGCGGACAGGGAGGTCGAAGCTTTCTTT
CDR3 protein: CASRADREVEAFF

clone size: NA
V gene: TRBV30
J gene: TRBJ2-7
D gene: TRBD1
CDR3 DNA: TGTGCCTGGAGTGTCCCATCGACAGGGGACACCTACGAGCAGTACTTC
CDR3 protein: CAWSVPSTGDTYEQYF

clone size: NA
V gene: TRBV18
J gene: TRBJ1-1
D gene: NA
CDR3 DNA: TGTGCCAGCTCACTTGTCACCTCTAAGGGGCGGCCCACTGAAGCTTTCTTT
CDR3 protein: CASSLVTSKGRPTEAFF

clone size: NA
V gene: TRBV30
J gene: TRBJ2-7
D gene: NA
CDR3 DNA: TGTGCCTGGAGTGGGGACTCGCCCTCCTACGAGCAGTACTTC
CDR3 protein: CAWSGDSPSYEQYF

clone size: few
V gene: TRBV10-3
J gene: TRBJ1-3
D gene: TRBD1
CDR3 DNA: TGTGCCATCAGCGAACAGGGGATGAGCTCTGGAAACACCATATATTTT
CDR3 protein: CAISEQGMSSGNTIYF

clone size: NA
V gene: TRBV6-6
J gene: TRBJ1-1
D gene: NA
CDR3 DNA: TGTGCCAGCAGGGGGCAAGTGGAGTATACTGAAGCTTTCTTT
CDR3 protein: CASRGQVEYTEAFF

clone size: NA
V gene: TRBV5-1
J gene: TRBJ2-7
D gene: NA
CDR3 DNA: TGCGCCAGCAGTTTTGGGGGTCCAAGCTCCTACGAGCAGTACTTC
CDR3 protein: CASSFGGPSSYEQYF

clone size: NA
V gene: TRBV4-1
J gene: TRBJ1-5
D gene: NA
CDR3 DNA: TGCGCCAGCAGCCAAGGGGGGGAGGATCAGCCCCAGCATTTT
CDR3 protein: CASSQGGEDQPQHF

clone size: NA
V gene: TRBV4-3
J gene: TRBJ2-1
D gene: NA
CDR3 DNA: TGCGCCAGCAGCCAAGACGGGCCCCGGGGGAGGCAGTTCTTC
CDR3 protein: CASSQDGPRGRQFF

clone size: NA
V gene: TRBV28
J gene: TRBJ2-2
D gene: NA
CDR3 DNA: TGTGCCAGCAGTTTAACGGGTCCGGACCATAGTACCGGGGAGCTGTTTTTT
CDR3 protein: CASSLTGPDHSTGELFF

clone size: NA
V gene: TRBV7-9
J gene: TRBJ1-2
D gene: TRBD1
CDR3 DNA: TGTGCCAGCAGGGGACAGGGCCCCTATGGCTACACCTTC
CDR3 protein: CASRGQGPYGYTF

clone size: NA
V gene: TRBV2
J gene: TRBJ2-1
D gene: TRBD2
CDR3 DNA: TGTGCCAGCATCGACAGCGGGGGGGCCTACAATGAGCAGTTCTTC
CDR3 protein: CASIDSGGAYNEQFF

clone size: NA
V gene: TRBV5-1
J gene: TRBJ2-2
D gene: TRBD1
CDR3 DNA: TGCGCCAGCAGCTTGGGACAGGGCAGCGGCGGGGAGCTGTTTTTT
CDR3 protein: CASSLGQGSGGELFF

clone size: NA
V gene: TRBV15
J gene: TRBJ2-1
D gene: TRBD1
CDR3 DNA: TGTGCCACCAGCAGGTGTCCAGGACAGGGGACCTACAATGAGCAGTTCTTC
CDR3 protein: CATSRCPGQGTYNEQFF

clone size: once
V gene: TRBV2
J gene: TRBJ1-4
D gene: NA
CDR3 DNA: TGTGCCAGCAGTGAAATGGCAGGACTGTTTTTT
CDR3 protein: CASSEMAGLFF

clone size: once
V gene: TRBV5-1
J gene: TRBJ2-7
D gene: NA
CDR3 DNA: TGCGCCAGCAGCTTGCAAACAGGTCACGAGCAGTACTTC
CDR3 protein: CASSLQTGHEQYF

clone size: once
V gene: TRBV28
J gene: TRBJ2-7
D gene: NA
CDR3 DNA: TGTGCCAGCAGTCCCAGACAGGCCAGGAACTCCTACGAGCAGTACTTC
CDR3 protein: CASSPRQARNSYEQYF

clone size: NA
V gene: TRBV4-2
J gene: TRBJ2-5
D gene: NA
CDR3 DNA: TGTGCCAGCAGCCAAGGGGGTAGGCTACATGACGTGACAGAGACCCAGTACTTC
CDR3 protein: CASSQGGRLHDVTETQYF

clone size: NA
V gene: TRBV7-8
J gene: TRBJ1-1
D gene: NA
CDR3 DNA: TGTGCCAGCAGCTTAGGTTCCGAAGCTTTCTTT
CDR3 protein: CASSLGSEAFF

clone size: NA
V gene: TRBV11-3
J gene: TRBJ2-1
D gene: NA
CDR3 DNA: TGTGCCAGCAGCTTAGAGGGCAGGGTGGCCTACAATGAGCAGTTCTTC
CDR3 protein: CASSLEGRVAYNEQFF

clone size: NA
V gene: TRBV4-3
J gene: TRBJ1-1
D gene: NA
CDR3 DNA: TGCGCCAGCAGCCGTGGGCGAGTGAACACTGAAGCTTTCTTT
CDR3 protein: CASSRGRVNTEAFF

clone size: NA
V gene: TRBV10-3
J gene: TRBJ2-6
D gene: NA
CDR3 DNA: TGTGCCGCCCGAGGGCTATCTGGGGCCAACGTCCTGACTTTC
CDR3 protein: CAARGLSGANVLTF

clone size: NA
V gene: TRBV5-1
J gene: TRBJ1-2
D gene: TRBD1
CDR3 DNA: TGCGCCAGCAGCTTGCACAGGGGATACTATGGCTACACCTTC
CDR3 protein: CASSLHRGYYGYTF

clone size: NA
V gene: TRBV21-1
J gene: TRBJ2-7
D gene: NA
CDR3 DNA: TGTGCCAGCATCCCCTCTACTCCCCGGGACAGCCTTTCCTACGAGCAGTACTTC
CDR3 protein: CASIPSTPRDSLSYEQYF

clone size: NA
V gene: TRBV4-2
J gene: TRBJ2-5
D gene: NA
CDR3 DNA: TGTGCCAGCAGCCAAGATCGGGGGGCGTACCAAGAGACCCAGTACTTC
CDR3 protein: CASSQDRGAYQETQYF

clone size: NA
V gene: TRBV28
J gene: TRBJ1-5
D gene: TRBD1
CDR3 DNA: TGTGCCAGCAGTCTGTCCAGGACAGGTCCGTATCAGCCCCAGCATTTT
CDR3 protein: CASSLSRTGPYQPQHF

clone size: NA
V gene: TRBV6-1
J gene: TRBJ1-1
D gene: NA
CDR3 DNA: TGTGCCAGCAGTGAAGTCCCTGAGGGCGCTGACACTGAAGCTTTCTTT
CDR3 protein: CASSEVPEGADTEAFF